This TCR beta chain was recorded in a study of T cells after yellow fever vaccination. TCRdb used MiXCR to reprocess the 5' RACE reads, holding one entry per CDR3 protein. This table holds some 220,000 distinct CDR3 sequences, approximately 3% found once. Study observations and caveats: CD4 and CD8 compartments shared a small share of clonotypes.

As concerns this clonotype: Its antigen is not known.

Germline V gene sequence: CDR1 SGHTA, CDR2 FQGNSA. The CDR3 loop spans 14 amino acids. The V end was cut by 1 base, the J end by 6 bases, with 12 bases between. The sequence derives from a man younger than 35 who received the YFV17D yellow fever vaccine. Source: CD4+ T cells sorted from PBMCs, taken 10 days after the yellow fever booster vaccination. This chain connects TRBV7-2 to TRBJ1-1; the D gene is possibly TRBD1 (5 bases). CDR3 amino acids: CASSLVGAPAEAFF. CDR3 DNA: TGTGCCAGCAGCTTAGTTGGGGCTCCGGCTGAAGCTTTCTTT.